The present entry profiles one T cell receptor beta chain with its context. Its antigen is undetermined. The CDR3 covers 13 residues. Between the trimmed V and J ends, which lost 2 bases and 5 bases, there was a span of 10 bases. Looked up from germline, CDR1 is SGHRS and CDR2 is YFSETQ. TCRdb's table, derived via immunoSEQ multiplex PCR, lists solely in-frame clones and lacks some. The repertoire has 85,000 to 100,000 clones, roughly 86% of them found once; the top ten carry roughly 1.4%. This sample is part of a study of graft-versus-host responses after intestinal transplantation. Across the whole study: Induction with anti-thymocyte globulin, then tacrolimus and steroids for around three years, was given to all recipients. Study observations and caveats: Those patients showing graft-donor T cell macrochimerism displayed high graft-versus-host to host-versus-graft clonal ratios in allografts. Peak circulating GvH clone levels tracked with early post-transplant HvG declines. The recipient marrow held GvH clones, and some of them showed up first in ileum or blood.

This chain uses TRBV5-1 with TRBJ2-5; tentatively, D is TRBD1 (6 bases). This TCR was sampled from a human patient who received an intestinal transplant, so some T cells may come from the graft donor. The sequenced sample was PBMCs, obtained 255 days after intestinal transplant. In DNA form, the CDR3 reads TGCGCCAGCAGCTTACAGGGAGAGGAGACCCAGTACTTC. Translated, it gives CASSLQGEETQYF.